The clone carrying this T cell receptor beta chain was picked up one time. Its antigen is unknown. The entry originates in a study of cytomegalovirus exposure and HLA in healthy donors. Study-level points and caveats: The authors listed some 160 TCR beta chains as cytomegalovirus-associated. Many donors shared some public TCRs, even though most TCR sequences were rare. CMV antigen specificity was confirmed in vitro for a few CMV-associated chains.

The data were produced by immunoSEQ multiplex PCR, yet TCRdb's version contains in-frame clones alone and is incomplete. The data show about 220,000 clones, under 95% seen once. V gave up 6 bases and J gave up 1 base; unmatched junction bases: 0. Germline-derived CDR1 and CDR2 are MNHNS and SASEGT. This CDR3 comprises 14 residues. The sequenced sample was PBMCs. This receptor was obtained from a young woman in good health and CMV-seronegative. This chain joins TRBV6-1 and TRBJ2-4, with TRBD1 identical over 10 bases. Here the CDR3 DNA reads TGTGCCAGCAGGGGACAGGGGGCCAAAAACATTCAGTACTTC. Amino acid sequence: CASRGQGAKNIQYF.